The rows below give T cell receptor beta chains drawn from one sample of a study of radiotherapy plus CTLA-4 blockade in lung cancer. Clones were sequenced by immunoSEQ multiplex PCR, and TCRdb holds only the in-frame ones, with some missing. This repertoire shows roughly 59,000 clones, 72% found once; its top ten account for approximately 8.3%. Material: peripheral blood, obtained from a patient treated with radiotherapy plus ipilimumab. These receptor sequences come from a human donor with non-small cell lung cancer whose response to radiotherapy plus ipilimumab could not be evaluated. CDR3s include the opening cysteine and the closing phenylalanine or tryptophan. The D gene is left open where the match is weak. Expanded clones are given a class, and other clones once, few, many or no size at all.

clone_size | j_call | d_call | v_call | cdr3_nt | cdr3_aa
NA | TRBJ2-3 | NA | TRBV9 | TGTGCCAGCAGCGTAGGGGCAGGGGCGAACACAGATACGCAGTATTTT | CASSVGAGANTDTQYF
NA | TRBJ2-1 | TRBD2 | TRBV10-2 | TGCGCCAGCAGGAATCTAGCGGGAGGGGGAGGTAGTGAGCAGTTCTTC | CASRNLAGGGGSEQFF
NA | TRBJ1-5 | NA | TRBV27 | TGTGCCAGCAGTAGCTGGGCCGGGGAGCCCCAGCATTTT | CASSSWAGEPQHF
NA | TRBJ2-7 | TRBD1 | TRBV7-2 | TGTGCCAGCAGCCTAGAGCCGGGACAGGGACAATACGAGCAGTACTTC | CASSLEPGQGQYEQYF
NA | TRBJ1-2 | NA | TRBV5-4 | TGTGCCAGCAGCTCCCCCGAAGGAGCTAACTATGGCTACACCTTC | CASSSPEGANYGYTF
NA | TRBJ2-1 | TRBD2 | TRBV30 | TGTGCCTGGACACTAGCGGGAGCAGGGCCCTACAATGAGCAGTTCTTC | CAWTLAGAGPYNEQFF
once | TRBJ2-3 | NA | TRBV5-8 | TGTGCCAGCAGCTTGGCCACGGTTACAGATACGCAGTATTTT | CASSLATVTDTQYF
NA | TRBJ1-6 | NA | TRBV7-9 | TGTGCCAGCAGCTTAGGTTGGTACGGGAATTCACCCCTCCACTTT | CASSLGWYGNSPLHF
NA | TRBJ1-1 | NA | TRBV18 | TGTGCCAGCTCACCAACGAGTGGATGGCAGGAAGGCACTGAAGCTTTCTTT | CASSPTSGWQEGTEAFF
NA | TRBJ2-7 | NA | TRBV4-1 | TGCGCCAGCAGCCAATTGGCGGGTCTCTCCTACGAGCAGTACTTC | CASSQLAGLSYEQYF
few | TRBJ1-1 | NA | TRBV9 | TGTGCCAGCAGCCTTGGGGCGGGGTACACTGAAGCTTTCTTT | CASSLGAGYTEAFF
NA | TRBJ2-7 | TRBD2 | TRBV4-2 | TGTGCCAGCAGCCAACAAACCCCTAGCGGGGGGGCCGACGAGCAGTACTTC | CASSQQTPSGGADEQYF
NA | TRBJ2-7 | TRBD1 | TRBV28 | TGTGCCAGCAGTTCCACAGGGGCCTTAACCTACGAGCAGTACTTC | CASSSTGALTYEQYF
few | TRBJ2-4 | NA | TRBV4-3 | TGCGCCAGCAGCCAAGATCGGTCTAAACTAGCCAAAAACATTCAGTACTTC | CASSQDRSKLAKNIQYF
NA | TRBJ2-2 | TRBD2 | TRBV9 | TGTGCCAGCAGCCCAGGACTAGCGGGCACCGGGGAGCTGTTTTTT | CASSPGLAGTGELFF
NA | TRBJ1-2 | NA | TRBV7-2 | TGTGCCAGCAGCCCGGACGGGGGGAACTATGGCTACACCTTC | CASSPDGGNYGYTF
NA | TRBJ1-1 | NA | TRBV1 | TGCACCACACATCGGGTGACTGAAGCTTTCTTT | CTTHRVTEAFF
NA | TRBJ1-5 | NA | TRBV5-1 | TGCGCCAGCAGTCATGAGGGCGGCAATCAGCCCCAGCATTTT | CASSHEGGNQPQHF
NA | TRBJ2-7 | TRBD2 | TRBV18 | TGTGCCAGCTCACCACTGGCTAGCGGTCAACGGGAGCAGTACTTC | CASSPLASGQREQYF
few | TRBJ1-3 | TRBD1 | TRBV5-1 | TGCGCCAGCAGCCTAATGACAGGGGGTGGTGGAAACACCATATATTTT | CASSLMTGGGGNTIYF
NA | TRBJ2-7 | TRBD1 | TRBV19 | TGTGCCAGTAGTGCCCTCGATCCGGGACAGGGGATATACGAGCAGTACTTC | CASSALDPGQGIYEQYF
NA | TRBJ1-2 | NA | TRBV5-6 | TGTGCCAGCAGCTCTTTAGATCCCACCTCCTATGGCTACACCTTC | CASSSLDPTSYGYTF
NA | TRBJ1-2 | NA | TRBV4-3 | TGCGCCAGCAGCCCCGCTCCAGGGGCTTCTAACTATGGCTACACCTTC | CASSPAPGASNYGYTF
medium-sized | TRBJ1-5 | NA | TRBV6-6 | TGTGCCAGCAGCCAAAACGAGGGATTGAATCAGCCCCAGCATTTT | CASSQNEGLNQPQHF